The clone carrying this T cell receptor beta chain has more than one count but fewer than ten. This table comes from immunoSEQ multiplex PCR, and its TCRdb copy is limited to in-frame clones, with some not included. This sample carries approximately 140,000 clones, under 90% of them seen once, and the ten largest clones take 6% to 9.5%. The record originates from a study of control samples from healthy donors and cancer patients. Germline V gene sequence: CDR1 MDHEN, CDR2 SYDVKM. Trimming left V 4 bases short and J 4 bases short, with 13 bases between. The CDR3 totals 15 residues. The receptor comes from a man aged 50 or older with head and neck cancer. The chain employs TRBV28 and TRBJ1-4; no firm D call. Sequencing was performed on PBMCs. The CDR3 region has the DNA TGTGCCAGCAGTTCCTTGGGCGGCTATAATGAAAAACTGTTTTTT. It specifies CASSSLGGYNEKLFF.